Each of the 8 T cell receptor beta chains below was sequenced from the same sample in a study of T cells in Graves' hyperthyroidism and ophthalmopathy. RNA transcripts provided the source from which TCR beta CDR3 regions were amplified. The HTBI set primed first-round TCR CDR3 RT-PCR. TCRdb itself ran the multiplex PCR reads through MiXCR, one entry per CDR3 protein. The profile shows 250,000 to 350,000 distinct CDR3 sequences, approximately 16% of them singletons. Sequences were obtained from blood. Receptors originate from a man aged 30 to 39 with Graves' hyperthyroidism.

J is TRBJ2-1 and V is TRBV28; no clear D gene. CDR3 size: 16 residues. V shed 5 bases and J shed 3 bases, with 17 bases lying between them. Germline V gene lookup returns CDR1 MDHEN and CDR2 SYDVKM. The CDR3 DNA sequence: TGTGCCAGCAGTCCCTATCCACCCAGCAGCTACAATGAGCAGTTCTTC. It is translated as CASSPYPPSSYNEQFF.

The chain couples TRBV4-1 to TRBJ2-7; tentatively, D is TRBD1 (5 bases). Germline V gene data show CDR1 as MGHRA and CDR2 as YSYEKL. The CDR3 length is 14 residues. Trimming took off 0 bases at V and 2 bases at J, with 8 bases between the two ends. The CDR3 coding sequence is TGCGCCAGCAGCCAAGAAGGGGTTACCTACGAGCAGTACTTC. Its translation: CASSQEGVTYEQYF.

This clonotype came up a few times. The chain couples TRBV7-4 to TRBJ2-5, with D possibly matching TRBD2 (6 bases). CDR3 length equals 18 residues. Trimming left V 5 bases short and J 1 base short, with 23 bases between. The germline V gene encodes CDR1 SGHVT and CDR2 SQSDAQ. The CDR3 bases are TGTGCCAGCAGCCACCCTCGCTCGATAGCGGCCCTCCAAGAGACCCAGTACTTC. Translated: CASSHPRSIAALQETQYF.

This clonotype was seen repeatedly, ten times or more. V usage is TRBV28 and J usage is TRBJ2-7; 11 nucleotides agree with TRBD2. This CDR3 has 13 residues. Germline V gene lookup returns CDR1 MDHEN and CDR2 SYDVKM. The junction had 2 bases not matched to a gene; V was cut back by 2 bases and J by 8 bases. The CDR3 protein is CASSLTSGSQQYF. In DNA form, the CDR3 reads TGTGCCAGCAGTTTAACTAGCGGGAGTCAGCAGTACTTC. The full variable domain, in which reference TRBV28 and TRBJ2-7 provide the parts outside the CDR3, is DVKVTQSSRYLVKRTGEKVFLECVQDMDHENMFWYRQDPGLGLRLIYFSYDVKMKEKGDIPEGYSVSREKKERFSLILESASTNQTSMYLCASSLTSGSQQYFGPGTRLTVT.

There are many counts of this clonotype. The V gene is TRBV5-1, the J gene TRBJ2-2; 14 bases align to TRBD2. Germline loops: CDR1 SGHRS, CDR2 YFSETQ. V trimming: 4 bases; J trimming: 4 bases; junction bases outside the gene matches: 6. The CDR3 consists of 17 residues. Here the CDR3 reads CASSRMGTSGSTGELFF. As DNA, the CDR3 is TGCGCCAGCAGCAGGATGGGGACTAGCGGGAGCACCGGGGAGCTGTTTTTT. The complete variable domain, with remaining parts taken from reference TRBV5-1 and TRBJ2-2, reads KAGVTQTPRYLIKTRGQQVTLSCSPISGHRSVSWYQQTPGQGLQFLFEYFSETQRNKGNFPGRFSGRQFSNSRSEMNVSTLELGDSALYLCASSRMGTSGSTGELFFGEGSRLTVL.

This clonotype appeared many times. The chain joins TRBV12-5 to TRBJ2-1, with D hard to call. The CDR3 extends over 13 amino acids. The V and J ends lost 2 bases and 4 bases respectively, with 6 bases between them. Germline CDR1 is LGHNT and CDR2 is FRNRAP. The CDR3 nucleotides read TGTGCTAGTGGTTTGTCCACTTACAATGAGCAGTTCTTC. Translated, it gives CASGLSTYNEQFF.

Ten or more counts support this clonotype. The J gene is TRBJ2-1, the V gene TRBV10-3; 7 positions agree with TRBD2. CDR3 length: 14 residues. Germline loops: CDR1 ENHRY, CDR2 SYGVKD. V was pared by 8 bases and J by 1 base, with 5 bases of the junction left unmatched. This chain's CDR3 is CAIQASGSYNEQFF. The DNA for the CDR3 is TGTGCCATCCAGGCTAGCGGTTCCTACAATGAGCAGTTCTTC.

The chain recombines TRBV18 with TRBJ2-7; 8 nucleotides align to TRBD1. From germline, CDR1 is KGHSH and CDR2 LQKENI. CDR3 size: 14 residues. V trimming: 4 bases; J trimming: 3 bases; junction bases outside the gene matches: 5. The CDR3 loop reads CASSLGTGYYEQYF. CDR3 DNA sequence: TGTGCCAGCTCACTGGGGACAGGTTACTACGAGCAGTACTTC.